A selection of T cell receptor beta chains follows, all from one sample in a study of shared clonotypes between healthy human individuals. The data were produced by immunoSEQ multiplex PCR, yet TCRdb's version contains in-frame clones alone and is incomplete. The sample has about 2.4 million clones; approximately 94% are singletons. The source material was naive CD4+ T cells from PBMCs. The receptors stem from a man younger than 35 in good health. Some clones in this sample may be carry-over from other donors' samples. The CDR3 runs from the conserved cysteine through the conserved F or W. A D gene is named only where the DNA matches it firmly. Clone size appears in some rows only: once, few, many, or a class for an expanded clone.

J: TRBJ2-7
V: TRBV28
D: TRBD2
size: NA
CDR3: CASAAVGLATKPLYEQYF
DNA: TGTGCCAGCGCCGCCGTGGGACTAGCGACAAAACCGCTCTACGAGCAGTACTTC

J: TRBJ1-3
V: TRBV4-1
D: NA
size: NA
CDR3: CASSQLSGNTIYF
DNA: TGCGCCAGCAGCCAATTGAGCGGAAACACCATATATTTT

J: TRBJ2-7
V: TRBV10-1
D: NA
size: NA
CDR3: CASSESMGRNSYEQYF
DNA: TGTGCCAGCAGTGAGTCTATGGGGCGAAACTCCTACGAGCAGTACTTC

J: TRBJ1-5
V: TRBV28
D: NA
size: NA
CDR3: CASSHNLDQPQHF
DNA: TGTGCCAGCAGCCATAACCTGGATCAGCCCCAGCATTTT

J: TRBJ2-5
V: TRBV9
D: TRBD1
size: NA
CDR3: CASSGGTGGTETQYF
DNA: TGTGCCAGCAGCGGAGGGACAGGGGGAACAGAGACCCAGTACTTC

J: TRBJ2-5
V: TRBV29-1
D: NA
size: NA
CDR3: CSVGGSWETQYF
DNA: TGCAGCGTGGGGGGCAGTTGGGAGACCCAGTACTTC

J: TRBJ2-1
V: TRBV6-5
D: NA
size: NA
CDR3: CASSLASAIYNEQFF
DNA: TGTGCCAGCAGCCTTGCTAGCGCCATATACAATGAGCAGTTCTTC

J: TRBJ1-2
V: TRBV6-1
D: TRBD1
size: NA
CDR3: CASSERIGTAPYGYTF
DNA: TGTGCCAGCAGTGAACGAATCGGGACAGCCCCATATGGCTACACCTTC

J: TRBJ1-4
V: TRBV27
D: TRBD1
size: NA
CDR3: CASSLGQGDPFNEKLFF
DNA: TGTGCCAGCAGTCTGGGACAGGGAGATCCCTTTAATGAAAAACTGTTTTTT

J: TRBJ2-5
V: TRBV6-5
D: TRBD2
size: once
CDR3: CASSYSLAGSGETQYF
DNA: TGTGCCAGCAGTTACTCGCTAGCGGGATCCGGGGAGACCCAGTACTTC

J: TRBJ1-1
V: TRBV5-1
D: NA
size: NA
CDR3: CASSWEPGGGGTEAFF
DNA: TGCGCCAGCAGCTGGGAACCTGGTGGGGGAGGCACTGAAGCTTTCTTT

J: TRBJ1-1
V: TRBV30
D: NA
size: NA
CDR3: CAWSPNQPNTEAFF
DNA: TGTGCCTGGAGCCCCAATCAGCCGAACACTGAAGCTTTCTTT

J: TRBJ2-2
V: TRBV18
D: TRBD1
size: NA
CDR3: CASSTLTGGNTGELFF
DNA: TGTGCCAGCTCAACTTTGACAGGGGGAAACACCGGGGAGCTGTTTTTT

J: TRBJ1-5
V: TRBV5-4
D: NA
size: NA
CDR3: CASSFQNQPQHF
DNA: TGTGCCAGCAGCTTTCAGAATCAGCCCCAGCATTTT

J: TRBJ1-1
V: TRBV30
D: NA
size: NA
CDR3: CAWSRNTEAFF
DNA: TGTGCCTGGAGTCGTAACACTGAAGCTTTCTTT

J: TRBJ1-3
V: TRBV28
D: NA
size: NA
CDR3: CASSLFSRRYSTIYF
DNA: TGTGCCAGCAGTTTATTTAGTCGGCGGTATTCCACCATATATTTT

J: TRBJ2-2
V: TRBV29-1
D: NA
size: NA
CDR3: CSFVFRNTGELFF
DNA: TGCAGCTTTGTTTTTAGAAACACCGGGGAGCTGTTTTTT

J: TRBJ2-1
V: TRBV19
D: NA
size: NA
CDR3: CASSSITSFRKVSEQFF
DNA: TGTGCCAGTAGTAGCATTACTAGCTTCAGAAAAGTAAGTGAGCAGTTCTTC

J: TRBJ2-2
V: TRBV5-4
D: NA
size: NA
CDR3: CASSLGTWGTGELFF
DNA: TGTGCCAGCAGCTTGGGGACGTGGGGCACCGGGGAGCTGTTTTTT

J: TRBJ2-1
V: TRBV7-3
D: TRBD1
size: NA
CDR3: CASSLSPGQGVNEQFF
DNA: TGTGCCAGCAGCTTAAGCCCGGGACAGGGGGTCAATGAGCAGTTCTTC

J: TRBJ1-5
V: TRBV7-2
D: NA
size: NA
CDR3: CASSFQGYQPQHF
DNA: TGTGCCAGCAGCTTCCAGGGTTATCAGCCCCAGCATTTT

J: TRBJ2-3
V: TRBV7-9
D: NA
size: NA
CDR3: CASSPLWPTDTQYF
DNA: TGTGCCAGCAGCCCCCTATGGCCCACAGATACGCAGTATTTT

J: TRBJ2-2
V: TRBV5-1
D: NA
size: NA
CDR3: CASSLGAVNTGELFF
DNA: TGCGCCAGCAGCTTGGGCGCGGTAAACACCGGGGAGCTGTTTTTT

J: TRBJ1-5
V: TRBV6-5
D: NA
size: NA
CDR3: CASSPPGRGNQPQHF
DNA: TGTGCCAGCAGTCCGCCAGGGAGAGGCAATCAGCCCCAGCATTTT

J: TRBJ1-1
V: TRBV13
D: TRBD1
size: NA
CDR3: CASSFQQGAKPEAFF
DNA: TGTGCCAGCAGCTTCCAACAGGGGGCGAAACCTGAAGCTTTCTTT

J: TRBJ2-5
V: TRBV28
D: NA
size: NA
CDR3: CASSLRAPWDQYF
DNA: TGTGCCAGCAGTTTAAGGGCCCCGTGGGACCAGTACTTC

J: TRBJ1-2
V: TRBV30
D: NA
size: NA
CDR3: CAWTLDGGTRGYTF
DNA: TGTGCCTGGACCTTGGACGGGGGAACGAGGGGCTACACCTTC

J: TRBJ2-7
V: TRBV5-1
D: NA
size: NA
CDR3: CASSLGGFGGYYEQYF
DNA: TGCGCCAGCAGCTTGGGTGGTTTTGGAGGGTACTACGAGCAGTACTTC

J: TRBJ2-7
V: TRBV5-1
D: TRBD1
size: few
CDR3: CASSRDRAYEQYF
DNA: TGCGCCAGCAGTCGGGACAGGGCCTACGAGCAGTACTTC

J: TRBJ1-2
V: TRBV27
D: NA
size: NA
CDR3: CASSPSYGYTF
DNA: TGTGCCAGCAGTCCATCGTATGGCTACACCTTC

J: TRBJ1-2
V: TRBV18
D: NA
size: NA
CDR3: CASSLNIEGHNYGYTF
DNA: TGTGCCAGCTCCCTGAATATTGAGGGTCATAACTATGGCTACACCTTC

J: TRBJ2-2
V: TRBV25-1
D: NA
size: NA
CDR3: CASSVGGRRSTGELFF
DNA: TGTGCCAGCAGTGTAGGGGGGCGGCGTAGCACCGGGGAGCTGTTTTTT

J: TRBJ1-5
V: TRBV19
D: NA
size: once
CDR3: CASRADYRRGTWPQHF
DNA: TGTGCCAGTAGAGCAGACTACAGGAGGGGGACGTGGCCCCAGCATTTT

J: TRBJ1-5
V: TRBV18
D: NA
size: NA
CDR3: CASSPGRADNQPQHF
DNA: TGTGCCAGCTCACCAGGGCGGGCCGACAATCAGCCCCAGCATTTT

J: TRBJ2-4
V: TRBV28
D: TRBD1
size: NA
CDR3: CASSLLDRERNIQYF
DNA: TGTGCCAGCAGTTTGTTGGACAGGGAGAGAAACATTCAGTACTTC

J: TRBJ1-1
V: TRBV5-1
D: NA
size: once
CDR3: CASSSPTQGDTEAFF
DNA: TGCGCCAGCAGCTCGCCGACACAGGGAGACACTGAAGCTTTCTTT

J: TRBJ2-5
V: TRBV11-2
D: TRBD1
size: NA
CDR3: CASSPGQQETQYF
DNA: TGTGCCAGCAGCCCGGGACAGCAAGAGACCCAGTACTTC

J: TRBJ2-1
V: TRBV6-1
D: TRBD2
size: NA
CDR3: CASSGLGGYNEQFF
DNA: TGTGCCAGCAGCGGACTCGGGGGGTACAATGAGCAGTTCTTC

J: TRBJ2-1
V: TRBV7-3
D: NA
size: NA
CDR3: CASSLGEYNEQFF
DNA: TGTGCCAGCAGCTTAGGGGAGTACAATGAGCAGTTCTTC

J: TRBJ2-3
V: TRBV28
D: NA
size: NA
CDR3: CASIAPGTDTQYF
DNA: TGTGCCAGCATCGCGCCAGGCACAGATACGCAGTATTTT

J: TRBJ2-1
V: TRBV11-3
D: TRBD2
size: NA
CDR3: CASSLEGTSGYNEQFF
DNA: TGTGCCAGCAGCTTAGAGGGGACTAGCGGGTACAATGAGCAGTTCTTC

J: TRBJ2-3
V: TRBV5-6
D: NA
size: NA
CDR3: CASSLVASDTQYF
DNA: TGTGCCAGCAGCTTGGTTGCATCTGATACGCAGTATTTT

J: TRBJ2-7
V: TRBV2
D: NA
size: NA
CDR3: CASSISGYSYEQYF
DNA: TGTGCCAGCAGTATTAGCGGATACTCCTACGAGCAGTACTTC

J: TRBJ1-5
V: TRBV28
D: NA
size: NA
CDR3: CAARVGNQPQHF
DNA: TGTGCCGCCCGGGTGGGCAATCAGCCCCAGCATTTT

J: TRBJ2-1
V: TRBV6-1
D: NA
size: once
CDR3: CASSGGRVIDNEQFF
DNA: TGTGCCAGCAGTGGTGGCAGGGTGATCGACAATGAGCAGTTCTTC

J: TRBJ1-1
V: TRBV6-5
D: NA
size: NA
CDR3: CASSYSNLGHTEAFF
DNA: TGTGCCAGCAGTTACTCGAATTTGGGACATACTGAAGCTTTCTTT

J: TRBJ2-2
V: TRBV2
D: TRBD1
size: NA
CDR3: CASTNRDRATGELFF
DNA: TGTGCCAGCACCAACCGGGACAGGGCGACCGGGGAGCTGTTTTTT

J: TRBJ2-1
V: TRBV19
D: NA
size: NA
CDR3: CASSIVRGGEQFF
DNA: TGTGCCAGTAGTATAGTTAGGGGAGGTGAGCAGTTCTTC

J: TRBJ1-3
V: TRBV18
D: TRBD1
size: NA
CDR3: CASSHPGTAGSGNTIYF
DNA: TGTGCCAGCTCACACCCCGGGACAGCGGGCTCTGGAAACACCATATATTTT

J: TRBJ1-3
V: TRBV29-1
D: TRBD1
size: NA
CDR3: CSVEGQLNTIYF
DNA: TGCAGCGTTGAGGGACAGTTAAACACCATATATTTT

J: TRBJ1-5
V: TRBV19
D: TRBD1
size: NA
CDR3: CASSTGGLSNQPQHF
DNA: TGTGCCAGTAGTACAGGGGGACTTAGCAATCAGCCCCAGCATTTT